The T cell receptor (beta chain) described here comes from a study of cytomegalovirus exposure and HLA in healthy donors. Study background: The same platform was used for the 100 to 150 validation repertoires and the roughly 600 first-cohort repertoires, a later analysis reported. Study observations and caveats: According to the study, about 180 TCR beta chains were cytomegalovirus-associated. Cytomegalovirus status was reportedly diagnosed by the classifier with high specificity and sensitivity.

This clone occurred once. As yet, its antigen is unknown. The CDR3 extends over 15 amino acids. Trimming pared 6 bases from V and 5 bases from J, leaving 20 bases between. Germline V gene data show CDR1 as MDHEN and CDR2 as SYDVKM. The method was immunoSEQ multiplex PCR; TCRdb's version includes in-frame clones alone and lacks a portion of them. In the table there are roughly 150,000 clones, about 88% of which are singletons. This TCR was recovered from a woman under 30 in good health and CMV-seropositive. The chain has TRBV28 and TRBJ2-7, with D perhaps matching TRBD2 (6 bases). The sample comprised PBMCs. CDR3 loop: CASSKIIGGVDEQYF. The CDR3 region has the DNA TGTGCCAGCAGCAAAATTATAGGAGGGGTTGACGAGCAGTACTTC.